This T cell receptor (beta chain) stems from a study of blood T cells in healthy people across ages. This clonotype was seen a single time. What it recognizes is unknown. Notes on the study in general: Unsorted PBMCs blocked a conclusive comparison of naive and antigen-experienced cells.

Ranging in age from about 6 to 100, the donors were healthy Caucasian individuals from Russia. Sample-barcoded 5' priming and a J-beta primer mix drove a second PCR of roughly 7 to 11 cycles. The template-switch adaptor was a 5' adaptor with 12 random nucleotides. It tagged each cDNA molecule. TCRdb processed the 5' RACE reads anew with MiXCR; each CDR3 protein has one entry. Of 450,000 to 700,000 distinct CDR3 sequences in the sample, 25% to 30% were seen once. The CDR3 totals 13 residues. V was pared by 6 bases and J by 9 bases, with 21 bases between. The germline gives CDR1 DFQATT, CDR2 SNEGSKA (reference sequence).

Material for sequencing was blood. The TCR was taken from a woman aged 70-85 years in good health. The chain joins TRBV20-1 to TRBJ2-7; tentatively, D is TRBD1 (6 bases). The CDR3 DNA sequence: TGCAGTGCCAGTGTTTGGGGGCGCGGAGGGCAGTACTTC. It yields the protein CSASVWGRGGQYF.